This T cell receptor beta chain was recovered during a study of cytomegalovirus exposure and HLA in healthy donors. General study points: Despite most TCR sequences being rare, some public TCRs occurred in many donors.

PCR involved 60 Vbeta and 13 Jbeta primers. The method was immunoSEQ multiplex PCR; TCRdb's version includes in-frame clones alone and lacks a portion of them. The sample lists over 150,000 clones, roughly four fifths occurring once. The CDR3 is 16 residues long. Germline CDR1 and CDR2: GTSNPN and SVGIG (reference sequence). As for this clone: Its antigen remains unknown. At one of its ends the junction is not consistent with the germline gene, which may arise from a read error.

Input material: PBMCs. This TCR came from a woman in her forties or fifties in good health and CMV-seronegative. The chain joins TRBV30 to TRBJ2-2; TRBD2 might be the D (7 bases). The CDR3 coding sequence is TGTGCCTGGATTAGGGGGGGCCTAGCGAATACCGGGGAGCTGTTTTTT. This translates into CAWIRGGLANTGELFF.